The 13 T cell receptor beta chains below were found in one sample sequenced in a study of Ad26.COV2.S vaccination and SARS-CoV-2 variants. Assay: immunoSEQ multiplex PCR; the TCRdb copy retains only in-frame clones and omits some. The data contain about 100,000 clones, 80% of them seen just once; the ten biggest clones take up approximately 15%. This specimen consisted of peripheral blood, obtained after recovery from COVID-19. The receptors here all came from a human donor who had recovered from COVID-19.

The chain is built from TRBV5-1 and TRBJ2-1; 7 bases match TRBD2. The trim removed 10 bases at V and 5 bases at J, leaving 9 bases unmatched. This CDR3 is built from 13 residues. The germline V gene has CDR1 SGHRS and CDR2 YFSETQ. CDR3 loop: CAYGGKGNNEQFF. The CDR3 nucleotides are TGCGCCTACGGGGGGAAAGGAAACAATGAGCAGTTCTTC.

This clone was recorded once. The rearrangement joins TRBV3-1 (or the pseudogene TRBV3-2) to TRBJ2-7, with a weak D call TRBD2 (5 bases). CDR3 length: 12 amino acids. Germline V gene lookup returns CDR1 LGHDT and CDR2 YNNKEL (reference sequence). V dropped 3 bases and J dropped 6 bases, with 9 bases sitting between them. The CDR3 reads CASSHGESEQYF. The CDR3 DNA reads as TGTGCCAGCAGCCACGGGGAAAGCGAGCAGTACTTC.

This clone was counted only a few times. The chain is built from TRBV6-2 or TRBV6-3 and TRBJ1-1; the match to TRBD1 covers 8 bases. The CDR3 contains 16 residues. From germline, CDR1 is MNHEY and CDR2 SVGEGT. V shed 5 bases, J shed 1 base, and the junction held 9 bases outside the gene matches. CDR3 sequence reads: CASSDPAGTGNTEAFF. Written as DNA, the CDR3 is TGTGCCAGCAGTGATCCGGCCGGGACAGGGAACACTGAAGCTTTCTTT.

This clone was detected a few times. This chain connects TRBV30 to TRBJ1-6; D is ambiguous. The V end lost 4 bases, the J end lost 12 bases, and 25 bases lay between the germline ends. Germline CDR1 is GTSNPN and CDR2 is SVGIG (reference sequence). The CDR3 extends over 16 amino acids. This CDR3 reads CAWKFGKDSLSGPLHF. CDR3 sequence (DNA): TGTGCCTGGAAGTTTGGGAAAGATTCCCTATCTGGACCCCTCCACTTT. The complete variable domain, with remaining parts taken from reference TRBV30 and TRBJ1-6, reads SQTIHQWPATLVQPVGSPLSLECTVEGTSNPNLYWYRQAAGRGLQLLFYSVGIGQISSEVPQNLSASRPQDRQFILSSKKLLLSDSGFYLCAWKFGKDSLSGPLHFGNGTRLTVT.

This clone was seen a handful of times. Here the CDR3 DNA reads TGTGCCAGCAGTGAAGGATCAAGCACAGATACGCAGTATTTT. Residues: CASSEGSSTDTQYF. The rearrangement joins TRBV2 to TRBJ2-3; D is ambiguous. V shed 1 base and J shed 0 bases, with 5 bases lying between them. The germline V gene encodes CDR1 SNHLY and CDR2 FYNNEI. This CDR3 is 14 amino acids long.

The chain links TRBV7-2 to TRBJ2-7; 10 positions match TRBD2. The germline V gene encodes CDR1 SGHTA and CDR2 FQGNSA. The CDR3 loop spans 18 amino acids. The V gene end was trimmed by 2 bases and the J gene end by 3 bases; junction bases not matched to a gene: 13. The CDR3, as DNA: TGTGCCAGCAGCTTAAGAGCGGGGGGGCTTGGCGTTAACTACGAGCAGTACTTC. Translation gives CASSLRAGGLGVNYEQYF.

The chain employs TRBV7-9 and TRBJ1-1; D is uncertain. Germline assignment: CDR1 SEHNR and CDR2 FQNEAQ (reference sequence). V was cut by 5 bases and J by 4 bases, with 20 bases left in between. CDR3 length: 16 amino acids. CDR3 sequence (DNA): TGTGCCAGCAGCCAACCAAAATGGGTGTCGGCCACTGAAGCTTTCTTT. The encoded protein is CASSQPKWVSATEAFF.

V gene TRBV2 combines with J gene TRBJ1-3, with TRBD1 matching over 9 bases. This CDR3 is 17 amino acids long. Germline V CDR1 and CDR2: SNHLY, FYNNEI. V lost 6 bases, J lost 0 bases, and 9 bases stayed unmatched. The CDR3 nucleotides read TGTGCCAGCAGGGCAGGGGGACAGGGCCTCTCTGGAAACACCATATATTTT. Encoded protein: CASRAGGQGLSGNTIYF.

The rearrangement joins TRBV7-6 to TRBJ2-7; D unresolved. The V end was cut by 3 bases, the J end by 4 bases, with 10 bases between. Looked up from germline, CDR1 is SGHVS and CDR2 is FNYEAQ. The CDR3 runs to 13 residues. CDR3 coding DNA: TGTGCCAGCAGCTTCCCTCCTCGGTACGAGCAGTACTTC. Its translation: CASSFPPRYEQYF.

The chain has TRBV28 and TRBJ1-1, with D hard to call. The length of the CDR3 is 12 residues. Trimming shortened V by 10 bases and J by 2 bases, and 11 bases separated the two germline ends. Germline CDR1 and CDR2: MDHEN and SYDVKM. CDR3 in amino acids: CATLSGNTEAFF. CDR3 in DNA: TGTGCCACCCTATCCGGTAACACTGAAGCTTTCTTT.

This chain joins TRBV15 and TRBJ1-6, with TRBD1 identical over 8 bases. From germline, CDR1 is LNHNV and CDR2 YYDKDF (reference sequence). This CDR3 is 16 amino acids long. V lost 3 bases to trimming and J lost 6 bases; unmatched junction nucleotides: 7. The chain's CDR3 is CATSRGLGQVNSPLHF. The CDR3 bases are TGTGCCACCAGCAGGGGGCTGGGACAGGTTAATTCACCCCTCCACTTT.

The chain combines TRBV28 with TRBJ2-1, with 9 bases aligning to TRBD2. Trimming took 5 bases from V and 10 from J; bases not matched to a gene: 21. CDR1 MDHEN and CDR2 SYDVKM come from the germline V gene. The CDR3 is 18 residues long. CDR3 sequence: CASSPRGGLAGTGGEQFF. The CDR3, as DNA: TGTGCCAGCAGTCCCCGGGGAGGGCTAGCGGGGACCGGGGGGGAGCAGTTCTTC.

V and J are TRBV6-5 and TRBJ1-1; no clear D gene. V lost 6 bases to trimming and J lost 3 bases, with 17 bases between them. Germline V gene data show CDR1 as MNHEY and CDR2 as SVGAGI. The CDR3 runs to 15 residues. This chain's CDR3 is CASSPVTVGHTEAFF. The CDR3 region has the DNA TGTGCCAGCAGCCCAGTAACCGTGGGTCACACTGAAGCTTTCTTT.